This T cell receptor (beta chain) came from a study of cytomegalovirus exposure and HLA in healthy donors. The PCR employed 60 Vbeta primers together with 13 Jbeta primers. Repertoires were generated with immunoSEQ multiplex PCR, while TCRdb's copy carries only in-frame clones and drops some. In the table there are 150,000 or so clones, more than 70% of which are singletons. There are a few counts of this clone. Trimming took 5 bases from V and 6 from J; bases not matched to a gene: 6. Germline V CDR1 and CDR2: MDHEN, SYDVKM. This CDR3 has 13 residues. The TCR was taken from a woman between 40 and 50 years old in good health and CMV-seropositive. Specimen: PBMCs. The rearrangement joins TRBV28 to TRBJ1-1; 7 bases map to TRBD1. The CDR3 DNA reads TGTGCCAGCAGTCCGGACAGGATCTCTGAAGCTTTCTTT. Its protein is CASSPDRISEAFF. Combining the CDR3 with reference TRBV28 and TRBJ1-1 gives the whole variable domain DVKVTQSSRYLVKRTGEKVFLECVQDMDHENMFWYRQDPGLGLRLIYFSYDVKMKEKGDIPEGYSVSREKKERFSLILESASTNQTSMYLCASSPDRISEAFFGQGTRLTVV.